The next 29 T cell receptor beta chains were all read from a single sample in a study of shared clonotypes between healthy human individuals. Some clones are missing from TCRdb's copy, which holds only in-frame ones; the method was immunoSEQ multiplex PCR. The repertoire holds approximately 510,000 clones, with roughly 78% as singletons. The sequencing input was PBMCs. Receptors originate from a woman in her thirties or forties in good health. Some clones in this sample may be carry-over from other donors' samples.

V usage is TRBV9 and J usage is TRBJ2-7; weak D call: TRBD1 (6 bases). The germline V gene has CDR1 SGDLS and CDR2 YYNGEE. V was cut by 0 bases and J by 2 bases, with 9 bases left in between. The CDR3 contains 14 residues. The CDR3 reads CASSVGGQPYEQYF. Written as DNA, the CDR3 is TGTGCCAGCAGCGTAGGCGGACAGCCCTACGAGCAGTACTTC.

This chain uses TRBV4-3 with TRBJ1-3; no clear D gene. V was pared by 4 bases and J by 4 bases, with 11 bases between. The CDR3 has 14 residues. Germline V lookup: CDR1 LGHNA, CDR2 YSLEER. The CDR3 DNA is TGCGCCAGCAGCCGAACCGAAGCGGGAAACACCATATATTTT. As protein: CASSRTEAGNTIYF.

This clone was counted a single time. This chain links TRBV27 with TRBJ2-7; no reliable D call. Trimming shortened V by 5 bases and J by 3 bases, and 17 bases separated the two germline ends. The V gene's germline CDR1 is MNHEY and CDR2 SMNVEV (reference sequence). The CDR3 loop spans 15 amino acids. DNA of the CDR3: TGTGCCAGCAGTCCAGCAAACCCCCCAAACTACGAGCAGTACTTC. Translation: CASSPANPPNYEQYF.

The rearrangement uses TRBV28 and TRBJ1-1; D remains ambiguous. V lost 6 bases and J lost 0, with 8 bases in between. This CDR3 contains 13 residues. Germline assignment: CDR1 MDHEN and CDR2 SYDVKM. The CDR3 DNA follows: TGTGCCAGCAGGCCTATAATGAACACTGAAGCTTTCTTT. Translation gives CASRPIMNTEAFF.

The chain is built from TRBV18 and TRBJ2-3; a weak D match, TRBD2 (5 bases). The CDR3 is made up of 13 amino acids. Germline V gives CDR1 KGHSH, CDR2 LQKENI. The V gene lost 3 bases and the J gene lost 10 bases, with 14 bases spanning the gap. The CDR3 loop reads CASSPKPPEAQYF. Written as DNA, the CDR3 is TGTGCCAGCTCACCGAAACCCCCGGAGGCGCAGTATTTT. The full variable domain, in which reference TRBV18 and TRBJ2-3 provide the parts outside the CDR3, is NAGVMQNPRHLVRRRGQEARLRCSPMKGHSHVYWYRQLPEEGLKFMVYLQKENIIDESGMPKERFSAEFPKEGPSILRIQQVVRGDSAAYFCASSPKPPEAQYFGPGTRLTVL.

This chain uses TRBV27 with TRBJ2-7; D call uncertain. The CDR3 contains 13 residues. The germline V gene has CDR1 MNHEY and CDR2 SMNVEV (reference sequence). The V and J ends lost 5 bases and 0 bases respectively, with 8 bases between them. The CDR3 coding sequence is TGTGCCAGCAGTCCCAGAAGCTCCTACGAGCAGTACTTC. This sequence encodes CASSPRSSYEQYF.

CDR3 nucleotides: TGTGCCAGCAGCTTTGGGAGGGACCGTGGCTACACCTTC. As protein: CASSFGRDRGYTF. V and J are TRBV7-2 and TRBJ1-2; possibly TRBD1 for D (5 bases). The V gene lost 3 bases and the J gene lost 7 bases, with 12 bases spanning the gap. Germline V gene data show CDR1 as SGHTA and CDR2 as FQGNSA. The CDR3 runs 13 residues.

The chain has TRBV5-1 and TRBJ2-2, with a weak D call TRBD1 (6 bases). The CDR3 loop spans 15 amino acids. Germline V gene sequence: CDR1 SGHRS, CDR2 YFSETQ. Trimming cost V 5 bases and J 4 bases, with 15 bases left between them. The chain's CDR3 is CASSYLTRGTGELFF. The CDR3 bases are TGCGCCAGCAGTTACCTAACCAGGGGCACCGGGGAGCTGTTTTTT. Using reference TRBV5-1 and TRBJ2-2 for the parts outside the CDR3, the full variable domain is KAGVTQTPRYLIKTRGQQVTLSCSPISGHRSVSWYQQTPGQGLQFLFEYFSETQRNKGNFPGRFSGRQFSNSRSEMNVSTLELGDSALYLCASSYLTRGTGELFFGEGSRLTVL.

The chain recombines TRBV7-3 with TRBJ2-7, with 7 bases identical to TRBD2. From germline, CDR1 is SGHTA and CDR2 FQGTGA. The CDR3 contains 16 residues. After removal of 1 base from V and 1 base from J, the junction contained 7 bases not matched to a gene. CDR3 coding DNA: TGTGCCAGCAGCTTAAGGGCGGGAGCCCCTTCCTACGAGCAGTACTTC. As protein: CASSLRAGAPSYEQYF.

About this clone itself: The identical CDR3 is also encoded by other nucleotide sequences in the sample. J is TRBJ2-6 and V is TRBV5-6; D is unclear. From germline, CDR1 is SGHDT and CDR2 YYEEEE. The CDR3 runs to 15 residues. Trimming pared 0 bases from V and 1 base from J, leaving 5 bases between. CDR3 region: CASSLGRSGANVLTF. The CDR3 DNA is TGTGCCAGCAGCTTGGGCAGATCTGGGGCCAACGTCCTGACTTTC.

The CDR3 here is CASSRRGEQFF. DNA of the CDR3: TGTGCCAGCAGTCGTAGGGGTGAGCAGTTCTTC. The gene calls are TRBV27 and TRBJ2-1, with a possible D match to TRBD1 (5 bases). Trimming pared 5 bases from V and 9 bases from J, leaving 8 bases between. The germline gives CDR1 MNHEY, CDR2 SMNVEV (reference sequence). This CDR3 contains 11 residues.

The chain links TRBV28 to TRBJ2-7; D unresolved. V lost 4 bases and J lost 3, with 7 bases in between. Germline V gene sequence: CDR1 MDHEN, CDR2 SYDVKM. The CDR3 runs 12 residues. CDR3 coding DNA: TGTGCCAGCAGTTACTTTTACTACGAGCAGTACTTC. Encoded protein: CASSYFYYEQYF.

This clone was counted a single time. The V gene is TRBV6-1, the J gene TRBJ2-7; D ambiguous. This CDR3 has 13 amino acids. The V end lost 2 bases, the J end lost 6 bases, and 11 bases lay between the germline ends. The V gene's germline CDR1 is MNHNS and CDR2 SASEGT. This chain's CDR3 is CASSEFSTGEQYF. The CDR3 nucleotides read TGTGCCAGCAGTGAATTCTCCACTGGCGAGCAGTACTTC.

This chain uses TRBV4-1 with TRBJ2-1; 7 bases are shared with TRBD2. Per the germline V gene, CDR1 is MGHRA and CDR2 is YSYEKL. This CDR3 is 16 amino acids long. Trimming removed 6 bases from V and 9 bases from J; junction bases left unmatched: 17. The CDR3, as DNA: TGCGCCAGCAGAAGAAGCAGCGGGAAGGGAATATCTGAGCAGTTCTTC. This encodes CASRRSSGKGISEQFF.

The rearrangement links TRBV14 to TRBJ2-3; D remains ambiguous. CDR1 is SGHDN, CDR2 FVKESK, per germline. The CDR3 is made up of 15 amino acids. Deletions cut 2 bases from V and 2 bases from J, with 11 bases between. This CDR3 reads CASSQRLSHTDTQYF. CDR3 coding DNA: TGTGCCAGCAGCCAAAGACTTTCTCACACAGATACGCAGTATTTT.

The rearrangement uses TRBV6-1 and TRBJ2-2; TRBD1 is a possible D gene (6 bases). V lost 10 bases and J 0 bases, leaving 15 bases between the germline ends. This CDR3 has 15 amino acids. Germline V gene data show CDR1 as MNHNS and CDR2 as SASEGT. The CDR3 coding sequence is TGTGCCACCGCGACAGGCAACACGAACACCGGGGAGCTGTTTTTT. Protein product: CATATGNTNTGELFF.

The chain links TRBV7-8 to TRBJ1-1, with D unresolved. The length of the CDR3 is 14 residues. Germline assignment: CDR1 SGHVS and CDR2 FQNEAQ. V was clipped by 1 base and J by 6 bases, with 12 bases between them. CDR3 nucleotides: TGTGCCAGCAGCTTAGGCTTGGGGAGGGCTGAAGCTTTCTTT. Its translation: CASSLGLGRAEAFF.

This clone was recorded many times. The chain links TRBV10-1 to TRBJ2-7; 10 positions agree with TRBD2. V lost 5 bases to trimming and J lost 0 bases; unmatched junction nucleotides: 7. Germline lookup yields CDR1 WNHNN and CDR2 SYGVQD (reference sequence). This CDR3 has 16 residues. The CDR3 is CASSPSTSGISYEQYF. CDR3 in DNA: TGCGCCAGCAGTCCTTCTACTAGCGGGATCTCCTACGAGCAGTACTTC.

This chain joins TRBV6-5 and TRBJ1-1, with D possibly matching TRBD1 (5 bases). V was pared by 6 bases and J by 4 bases, with 15 bases between. Germline V gene lookup returns CDR1 MNHEY and CDR2 SVGAGI. The CDR3 is made up of 14 amino acids. CDR3 bases: TGTGCCAGCAGAACGGGACTCTCGAGCACTGAAGCTTTCTTT. It translates to CASRTGLSSTEAFF.

The chain recombines TRBV28 with TRBJ2-5; 12 bases fit TRBD2. V trimming: 6 bases; J trimming: 3 bases; junction bases outside the gene matches: 5. The germline CDR1 and CDR2 sequences are MDHEN and SYDVKM. The CDR3 is 15 amino acids. As DNA, the CDR3 is TGTGCCAGCAGACCGAGACTAGCGGGAGAAGAGACCCAGTACTTC. Translating it yields CASRPRLAGEETQYF.

The chain is built from TRBV5-5 and TRBJ2-2, with a tentative D call TRBD1 (6 bases). Germline V gene data show CDR1 as SGHKS and CDR2 as YYEKEE (reference sequence). This CDR3 has 14 residues. The V end was cut by 0 bases, the J end by 6 bases, with 9 bases between. The CDR3 sequence: CASSLAAGAGELFF. As DNA, the CDR3 is TGTGCCAGCAGCTTGGCCGCAGGGGCCGGGGAGCTGTTTTTT.

The chain joins TRBV6-5 to TRBJ2-7; D may match TRBD1 or TRBD2 (7 bases each). Germline V gives CDR1 MNHEY, CDR2 SVGAGI. The CDR3 length is 13 residues. As DNA, the CDR3 is TGTGCTTCCTGCAGGGGGGGTTCGGACGAGCAGTACTTC. Residues: CASCRGGSDEQYF.

Only one count was recorded for this clone. The chain couples TRBV6-1 to TRBJ2-5; the D is unclear. The CDR3 consists of 15 residues. Trimming removed 2 bases at V and 5 bases at J, with 15 bases between. Germline CDR1 is MNHNS and CDR2 is SASEGT. The chain's CDR3 is CASSERPSKVETQYF. The CDR3 coding sequence is TGTGCCAGCAGTGAAAGGCCCTCTAAGGTGGAGACCCAGTACTTC.

The chain uses TRBV11-1 and TRBJ2-3; D uncertain. Trimming left V 0 bases short and J 2 bases short, with 9 bases between. The CDR3 covers 15 residues. Germline V gives CDR1 SGHAT, CDR2 FQDESV (reference sequence). The CDR3 loop is CASSLAGSLTDTQYF. CDR3 nucleotide sequence: TGTGCCAGCAGCTTAGCCGGGTCCCTCACAGATACGCAGTATTTT. Full variable domain (rest looked up from reference TRBV11-1 and TRBJ2-3): EAEVAQSPRYKITEKSQAVAFWCDPISGHATLYWYRQILGQGPELLVQFQDESVVDDSQLPKDRFSAERLKGVDSTLKIQPAELGDSAMYLCASSLAGSLTDTQYFGPGTRLTVL.

As for this clone: The sample contains more than one DNA sequence encoding this CDR3. The chain links TRBV6-5 to TRBJ2-1; 8 nucleotides line up with TRBD2. J lost 0 bases, V lost 0 bases, and 1 base had no gene match. CDR1 and CDR2 from the germline V gene are MNHEY and SVGAGI. The CDR3 consists of 16 residues. CDR3 protein: CASSYSSGSSYNEQFF. The CDR3 coding sequence is TGTGCCAGCAGTTACTCGAGCGGGAGCTCCTACAATGAGCAGTTCTTC.

The chain links TRBV25-1 to TRBJ1-3; D uncertain. Germline V CDR1 and CDR2: MGHDK, SYGVNS. V lost 4 bases and J 2 bases, leaving 12 bases between the germline ends. The CDR3 sequence is 15 residues long. The DNA for the CDR3 is TGTGCCAGCAGTGTCTCCCAGGCCCCTGGAAACACCATATATTTT. It is translated as CASSVSQAPGNTIYF. Using reference TRBV25-1 and TRBJ1-3 for the parts outside the CDR3, the full variable domain is EADIYQTPRYLVIGTGKKITLECSQTMGHDKMYWYQQDPGMELHLIHYSYGVNSTEKGDLSSESTVSRIRTEHFPLTLESARPSHTSQYLCASSVSQAPGNTIYFGEGSWLTVV.

CDR3 amino acids: CASRHYLTVQETQYF. DNA for the CDR3: TGTGCCAGCAGACACTACTTGACGGTCCAAGAGACCCAGTACTTC. The chain links TRBV28 to TRBJ2-5; D ambiguous. This CDR3 comprises 15 residues. The ends were cut back, 6 bases at V and 1 base at J, with 15 bases in the middle. Germline lookup yields CDR1 MDHEN and CDR2 SYDVKM.

The chain joins TRBV5-5 to TRBJ2-5, with TRBD2 as a possible D gene (6 bases). The CDR3 loop spans 14 amino acids. Germline CDR1 reads SGHKS; CDR2 reads YYEKEE (reference sequence). The V end lost 5 bases, the J end lost 7 bases, and 18 bases lay between the germline ends. CDR3 amino acids: CASRPQGPGGTQYF. For the CDR3, the DNA is TGTGCCAGCAGGCCACAAGGTCCCGGGGGGACCCAGTACTTC.

Here the CDR3 DNA reads TGTGCCAGCAGTGAAACGACTAGCGGGGCCCTAAGAGAGACCCAGTACTTC. Residues: CASSETTSGALRETQYF. This rearrangement joins TRBV6-1 to TRBJ2-5, with 11 bases identical to TRBD2. Germline V gene sequence: CDR1 MNHNS, CDR2 SASEGT. Trimming removed 2 bases from V and 4 bases from J; junction bases left unmatched: 9. This CDR3 comprises 17 residues.